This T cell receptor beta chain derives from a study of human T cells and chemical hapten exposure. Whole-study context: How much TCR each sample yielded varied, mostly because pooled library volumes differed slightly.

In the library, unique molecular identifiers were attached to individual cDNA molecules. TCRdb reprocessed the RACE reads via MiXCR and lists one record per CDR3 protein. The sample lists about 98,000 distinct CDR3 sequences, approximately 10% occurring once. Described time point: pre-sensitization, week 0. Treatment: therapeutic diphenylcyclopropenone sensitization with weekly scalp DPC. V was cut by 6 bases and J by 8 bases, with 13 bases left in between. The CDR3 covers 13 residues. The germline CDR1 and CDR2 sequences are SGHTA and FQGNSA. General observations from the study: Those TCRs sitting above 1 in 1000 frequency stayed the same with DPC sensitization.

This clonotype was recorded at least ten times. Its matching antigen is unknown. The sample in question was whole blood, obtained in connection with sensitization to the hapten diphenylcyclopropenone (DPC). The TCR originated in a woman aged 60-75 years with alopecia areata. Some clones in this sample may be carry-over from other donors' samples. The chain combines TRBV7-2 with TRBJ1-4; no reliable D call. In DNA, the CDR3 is TGTGCCAGCAGTGACGGACCAGAGGAAAAACTGTTTTTT. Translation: CASSDGPEEKLFF.